Below are 32 T cell receptor beta chains sequenced from a single sample in a study of human T cells and chemical hapten exposure. The time point is: pre-sensitization, week 0. Treatment defined: therapeutic diphenylcyclopropenone sensitization with weekly scalp DPC. Each CDR3 protein is one row after TCRdb ran MiXCR on the RACE reads. The sample records tens of thousands of distinct CDR3 sequences, approximately 11% being singletons. Sequencing was performed on whole blood, taken in connection with sensitization to the hapten diphenylcyclopropenone (DPC). The receptors were sampled from a woman aged 40 to 55 with alopecia areata. Some clones in this sample may be carry-over from other donors' samples.

The gene calls are TRBV7-2 and TRBJ2-6; the D is unclear. V lost 5 bases and J lost 4, with 12 bases in between. Germline V gene data show CDR1 as SGHTA and CDR2 as FQGNSA. The CDR3 loop spans 15 amino acids. The CDR3, as DNA: TGTGCCAGCAGCGATCAGATATCCGGGGCCAACGTCCTGACTTTC. This encodes CASSDQISGANVLTF.

Many counts were recorded for this clonotype. This sequence joins TRBV20-1 and TRBJ2-2; possibly TRBD1 or TRBD2 for D (5 bases each). V lost 6 bases and J lost 3, with 14 bases in between. CDR3 length: 14 residues. CDR1 and CDR2 (germline): DFQATT, SNEGSKA (reference sequence). In nucleotides, the CDR3 is TGCAGTGCGACACCCGAGGGACACACCGGGGAGCTGTTTTTT. Amino acid sequence: CSATPEGHTGELFF.

This clonotype was observed a handful of times. The J gene is TRBJ1-5, the V gene TRBV20-1; D gene unclear. The germline gives CDR1 DFQATT, CDR2 SNEGSKA (reference sequence). CDR3 length equals 14 residues. Trimming left V 0 bases short and J 3 bases short, with 9 bases between. CDR3 nucleotide sequence: TGCAGTGCTAGAGATGGGCTGCTCAATCAGCCCCAGCATTTT. Protein product: CSARDGLLNQPQHF.

The table lists this clonotype with many counts. The chain has TRBV20-1 and TRBJ1-2; possibly TRBD1 for D (5 bases). This CDR3 region has 11 residues. CDR1 is DFQATT, CDR2 SNEGSKA, per germline (reference sequence). V was pared by 8 bases and J by 8 bases, with 15 bases between. The CDR3 sequence is CSLDPRQGYTF. The CDR3 nucleotides read TGCAGTTTGGACCCCAGACAGGGCTACACCTTC.

This clonotype came up a few times. V is TRBV19 and J is TRBJ2-1; 9 nucleotides align to TRBD2. The V gene end was trimmed by 6 bases and the J gene end by 0 bases; junction bases not matched to a gene: 15. CDR1 is LNHDA and CDR2 is SQIVND in the germline V gene (reference sequence). This CDR3 comprises 19 residues. The CDR3 region is CASRGGDVAGAASYNEQFF. The CDR3 DNA is TGTGCCAGTAGGGGGGGTGACGTAGCGGGAGCGGCCTCCTACAATGAGCAGTTCTTC. Full variable domain (missing parts from reference TRBV19 and TRBJ2-1): DGGITQSPKYLFRKEGQNVTLSCEQNLNHDAMYWYRQDPGQGLRLIYYSQIVNDFQKGDIAEGYSVSREKKESFPLTVTSAQKNPTAFYLCASRGGDVAGAASYNEQFFGPGTRLTVL.

The chain uses TRBV20-1 and TRBJ2-3; D is uncertain. Germline loops: CDR1 DFQATT, CDR2 SNEGSKA (reference sequence). The ends were cut back, 1 base at V and 2 bases at J, with 10 bases in the middle. The CDR3 extends over 14 amino acids. The CDR3, as DNA: TGCAGTGCTAGAGTTCTACATAACACAGATACGCAGTATTTT. Its protein product is CSARVLHNTDTQYF.

Concerning this clonotype: The junction does not match germline at one end; this may be a read error. This chain connects TRBV7-2 to TRBJ2-3, with TRBD1 identical over 8 bases. Germline V gene data show CDR1 as SGHTA and CDR2 as FQGNSA. The CDR3 totals 15 residues. The chain's CDR3 is CGSSPRTGSTDTQYF. CDR3 sequence (DNA): TGTGGCAGCAGCCCTCGGACAGGGAGCACAGATACGCAGTATTTT. Together with reference TRBV7-2 and TRBJ2-3, the CDR3 gives the full variable domain: GAGVSQSPSNKVTEKGKDVELRCDPISGHTALYWYRQSLGQGLEFLIYFQGNSAPDKSGLPSDRFSAERTGGSVSTLTIQRTQQEDSAVYLCGSSPRTGSTDTQYFGPGTRLTVL.

V is TRBV7-2 and J is TRBJ2-1, with 14 bases lining up with TRBD2. V lost 4 bases, J lost 9 bases, and 5 bases stayed unmatched. The length of the CDR3 is 15 residues. CDR1 is SGHTA, CDR2 FQGNSA, per germline. CDR3 sequence: CASSSGLAGVSEQFF. The CDR3 bases are TGTGCCAGCAGCTCGGGACTAGCGGGAGTCAGTGAGCAGTTCTTC.

This clonotype was seen more than once but under ten times. The chain employs TRBV28 and TRBJ1-5, with a tentative D call TRBD1 (6 bases). Germline V gene data show CDR1 as MDHEN and CDR2 as SYDVKM. The CDR3 contains 12 residues. V dropped 2 bases and J dropped 11 bases, with 10 bases sitting between them. The CDR3 here is CASSLGGKAQHF. DNA for the CDR3: TGTGCCAGCAGTTTAGGGGGCAAGGCCCAGCATTTT.

This clonotype came up a few times. This chain joins TRBV29-1 and TRBJ1-2; the D is unclear. Germline assignment: CDR1 SQVTM and CDR2 ANQGSEA. The CDR3 runs to 16 residues. Trimming took off 0 bases at V and 7 bases at J, with 21 bases between the two ends. CDR3 DNA: TGCAGCGTTGAAGAACCGACGGATAATCCAAAGGGTGGCTACACCTTC. Amino acid sequence: CSVEEPTDNPKGGYTF.

This clonotype was detected ten times or more. This chain uses TRBV20-1 with TRBJ2-3, with D possibly matching TRBD1 (6 bases). The CDR3 is 13 residues long. V was clipped by 3 bases and J by 6 bases, with 13 bases between them. The germline V gene encodes CDR1 DFQATT and CDR2 SNEGSKA (reference sequence). As DNA, the CDR3 is TGCAGTGCTAGGATAGGGGGATTGGATACGCAGTATTTT. As protein: CSARIGGLDTQYF.

This clonotype has just a few counts. The V call is TRBV28, the J call TRBJ2-5; the match to TRBD2 covers 8 bases. The trim removed 1 base at V and 10 bases at J, leaving 8 bases unmatched. Germline V gene data show CDR1 as MDHEN and CDR2 as SYDVKM. The CDR3 consists of 14 residues. CDR3: CASSLSLAGSIQYF. The DNA for the CDR3 is TGTGCCAGCAGTTTATCCCTAGCGGGCTCAATCCAGTACTTC.

This clonotype was recorded a few times. The J gene is TRBJ1-5, the V gene TRBV2; 7 nucleotides line up with TRBD1. This CDR3 region has 14 residues. Germline V gene lookup returns CDR1 SNHLY and CDR2 FYNNEI. J gave up 2 bases and V 6 bases, and 4 bases lay outside the gene matches. CDR3 residues: CASREGAGNQPQHF. The DNA for the CDR3 is TGTGCCAGCAGGGAGGGGGCCGGCAATCAGCCCCAGCATTTT.

Many counts were recorded for this clonotype. This chain links TRBV20-1 with TRBJ1-2; 9 bases match TRBD1. V gave up 5 bases and J gave up 4 bases; unmatched junction bases: 5. Per germline, CDR1 DFQATT and CDR2 SNEGSKA (reference sequence). There are 13 residues in the CDR3. The CDR3 region is CSAHTGGGYGYTF. CDR3 nucleotide sequence: TGCAGTGCTCATACAGGGGGCGGCTATGGCTACACCTTC.

The chain recombines TRBV5-6 with TRBJ1-1; D uncertain. CDR1 SGHDT and CDR2 YYEEEE come from the germline V gene. The CDR3 covers 13 residues. The V end lost 2 bases, the J end lost 3 bases, and 8 bases lay between the germline ends. The CDR3: CASSFPKYTEAFF. In DNA form, the CDR3 reads TGTGCCAGCAGCTTCCCGAAGTACACTGAAGCTTTCTTT.

This clonotype was picked up many times. V is TRBV12-3 or TRBV12-4 and J is TRBJ1-6; no reliable D call. The V end lost 6 bases, the J end lost 0 bases, and 6 bases lay between the germline ends. This CDR3 is 14 amino acids long. The CDR3 nucleotides are TGTGCCAGCAGGAAGAGCTCCTATAATTCACCCCTCCACTTT. It encodes CASRKSSYNSPLHF.

This clonotype was observed a few times. The chain links TRBV9 to TRBJ2-2, with TRBD2 matching over 9 bases. This CDR3 is built from 15 residues. Germline CDR1 is SGDLS and CDR2 is YYNGEE. J was trimmed by 4 bases and V by 3 bases; bases with no gene match: 4. Here the CDR3 reads CASSASGAGTGELFF. The CDR3 DNA reads as TGTGCCAGCAGCGCTAGCGGGGCCGGCACCGGGGAGCTGTTTTTT. Looking up the rest from reference TRBV9 and TRBJ2-2 gives the full variable domain: DSGVTQTPKHLITATGQRVTLRCSPRSGDLSVYWYQQSLDQGLQFLIQYYNGEERAKGNILERFSAQQFPDLHSELNLSSLELGDSALYFCASSASGAGTGELFFGEGSRLTVL.

In regard to this clonotype: Without the conserved terminal phenylalanine or tryptophan, this CDR3 likely stems from a read error. The chain combines TRBV14 with TRBJ2-1, with D uncertain. CDR3 length: 13 residues. Germline V gene sequence: CDR1 SGHDN, CDR2 FVKESK. V lost 0 bases and J lost 9, with 9 bases in between. The CDR3 protein is CASSQDLGREQFY. The CDR3, as DNA: TGTGCCAGCAGCCAAGATCTTGGACGTGAGCAGTTCTAC.

A few counts support this clonotype. J is TRBJ2-2 and V is TRBV3-1, with a possible D match to TRBD2 (5 bases). CDR3 length: 15 residues. V was trimmed by 1 base and J by 4 bases, leaving 10 bases between them. Germline V gene data show CDR1 as LGHDT and CDR2 as YNNKEL (reference sequence). The CDR3 region is CASSQAHSGTGELFF. In nucleotides, the CDR3 is TGTGCCAGCAGCCAAGCGCACAGCGGCACCGGGGAGCTGTTTTTT.

This clonotype was counted between two and nine times. The chain joins TRBV11-2 to TRBJ1-1, with D possibly TRBD1 on 6 matching bases. Looked up from germline, CDR1 is SGHAT and CDR2 is FQNNGV. CDR3 length: 13 residues. V lost 4 bases and J 11 bases, leaving 17 bases between the germline ends. The CDR3 spells CASSYDRQREAFF. Written as DNA, the CDR3 is TGTGCCAGCAGCTATGACAGGCAACGGGAGGCTTTCTTT.

This clonotype was detected once. The chain uses TRBV12-3 or TRBV12-4 and TRBJ2-7; tentative D call: TRBD1 (7 bases). V lost 4 bases and J lost 3, with 16 bases in between. The CDR3 sequence is 15 residues long. CDR3 coding DNA: TGTGCCAGCAGTTACCGACAGGGAGGCAACTACGAGCAGTACTTC. Translating gives CASSYRQGGNYEQYF.

In its sample, this clonotype was seen many times. The V gene is TRBV9, the J gene TRBJ2-2; no definite D call. The V and J ends lost 0 bases and 5 bases respectively, with 8 bases between them. Germline-derived CDR1 and CDR2 are SGDLS and YYNGEE. This CDR3 region has 14 residues. The CDR3 DNA reads TGTGCCAGCAGCGTAGGTCAGCAGACCGGGGAGCTGTTTTTT. This encodes CASSVGQQTGELFF.

This clonotype was detected only a few times. The chain recombines TRBV5-5 with TRBJ2-2, with D unresolved. This CDR3 comprises 13 residues. Germline V lookup: CDR1 SGHKS, CDR2 YYEKEE (reference sequence). V lost 0 bases, J lost 10 bases, and 10 bases lay in between. CDR3 residues: CASSLGWAEELFF. The CDR3 DNA reads TGTGCCAGCAGCTTGGGATGGGCGGAGGAGCTGTTTTTT.

The table lists this clonotype with many counts. This chain uses TRBV9 with TRBJ2-1; possibly TRBD2 for D (5 bases). Per germline, CDR1 SGDLS and CDR2 YYNGEE. Trimming took 3 bases from V and 3 from J, leaving 13 bases between them. There are 15 residues in the CDR3. The CDR3 here is CASSDRSGFYNEQFF. The DNA of the CDR3 is TGTGCCAGCAGCGACCGCAGCGGATTCTACAATGAGCAGTTCTTC.

This clonotype has just a few counts. J is TRBJ2-1 and V is TRBV28; the match to TRBD2 covers 10 bases. Trimming removed 5 bases from V and 5 bases from J; junction bases left unmatched: 9. The CDR3 totals 16 residues. In germline, CDR1 is MDHEN, CDR2 SYDVKM. The CDR3 region is CASSPQGAGGHNEQFF. The CDR3 DNA sequence: TGTGCCAGCAGTCCCCAGGGAGCGGGAGGGCACAATGAGCAGTTCTTC.

This clonotype showed up many times. The DNA for the CDR3 is TGTGCCAGCAGCCAAGGCTGGCAGAACTATGGCTACACCTTC. Its translation: CASSQGWQNYGYTF. The V gene is TRBV7-2, the J gene TRBJ1-2; D call uncertain. CDR3 length: 14 residues. V shed 5 bases and J shed 2 bases, with 12 bases lying between them. Germline-derived CDR1 and CDR2 are SGHTA and FQGNSA.

In this sample, this clonotype turned up a few times. The J gene is TRBJ2-3, the V gene TRBV12-3 or TRBV12-4; 8 bases agree with TRBD2. This CDR3 contains 14 residues. With V trimmed by 6 bases and J by 4 bases, 6 bases remained unmatched. CDR3 DNA: TGTGCCAGCAGGAACGGGGGGGGGGCAGATACGCAGTATTTT. Translation gives CASRNGGGADTQYF.

This clonotype was seen repeatedly, ten times or more. The chain uses TRBV5-1 and TRBJ2-1, with a weak D call TRBD1 (6 bases). Trimming took off 4 bases at V and 3 bases at J, with 14 bases between the two ends. The CDR3 loop spans 15 amino acids. Germline V gene data show CDR1 as SGHRS and CDR2 as YFSETQ. CDR3 nucleotides: TGCGCCAGCAGCCCTCCGGGACACTACTACAATGAGCAGTTCTTC. It codes for CASSPPGHYYNEQFF.

This clonotype was recorded many times. The CDR3 here is CASSLVGFGGYTF. CDR3 in DNA: TGTGCCAGCAGCTTGGTGGGATTTGGCGGCTACACCTTC. This rearrangement joins TRBV5-4 to TRBJ1-2; the D is unclear. The CDR3 loop spans 13 amino acids. V lost 0 bases to trimming and J lost 8 bases, with 11 bases between them. The germline V gene encodes CDR1 SGHNT and CDR2 YYREEE (reference sequence).

The V call is TRBV3-1, the J call TRBJ2-1; 12 nucleotides agree with TRBD2. The germline gives CDR1 LGHDT, CDR2 YNNKEL (reference sequence). The J segment lost 3 bases and the V segment lost 0 bases, leaving 9 bases of the junction unmatched. The CDR3 consists of 19 residues. CDR3 sequence: CASSQDGLAGGFNYNEQFF. CDR3 coding DNA: TGTGCCAGCAGCCAAGATGGGCTAGCGGGGGGGTTCAACTACAATGAGCAGTTCTTC.

This chain uses TRBV7-8 with TRBJ2-7; D not certain. V was trimmed by 1 base and J by 7 bases, leaving 11 bases between them. CDR3 length equals 13 residues. Germline CDR1 reads SGHVS; CDR2 reads FQNEAQ. The chain's CDR3 is CASSLVEAWEQYF. The CDR3 DNA reads TGTGCCAGCAGCTTAGTTGAGGCCTGGGAGCAGTACTTC.

This clonotype was counted ten times or more. The rearrangement joins TRBV18 to TRBJ1-3, with D unresolved. Trimming took 1 base from V and 0 from J, leaving 16 bases between them. The V gene's germline CDR1 is KGHSH and CDR2 LQKENI. The CDR3 consists of 18 residues. The CDR3 spells CASSPLGSSKLSGNTIYF. CDR3 sequence (DNA): TGTGCCAGCTCACCACTCGGGTCATCTAAACTCTCTGGAAACACCATATATTTT. Full variable domain (outside the CDR3, taken from reference TRBV18 and TRBJ1-3): NAGVMQNPRHLVRRRGQEARLRCSPMKGHSHVYWYRQLPEEGLKFMVYLQKENIIDESGMPKERFSAEFPKEGPSILRIQQVVRGDSAAYFCASSPLGSSKLSGNTIYFGEGSWLTVV.